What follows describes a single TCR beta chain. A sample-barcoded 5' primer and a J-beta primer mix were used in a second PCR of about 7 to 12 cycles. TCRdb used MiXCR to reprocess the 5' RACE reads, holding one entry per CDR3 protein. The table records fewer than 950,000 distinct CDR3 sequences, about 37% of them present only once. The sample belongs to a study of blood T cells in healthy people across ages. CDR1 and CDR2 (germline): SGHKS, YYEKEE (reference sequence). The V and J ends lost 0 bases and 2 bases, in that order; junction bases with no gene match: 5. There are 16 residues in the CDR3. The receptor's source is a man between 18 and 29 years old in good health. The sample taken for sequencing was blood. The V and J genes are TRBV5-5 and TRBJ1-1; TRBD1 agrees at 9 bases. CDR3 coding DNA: TGTGCCAGCAGCTTGGGCCAGGGACAGGGAAACACTGAAGCTTTCTTT. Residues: CASSLGQGQGNTEAFF.